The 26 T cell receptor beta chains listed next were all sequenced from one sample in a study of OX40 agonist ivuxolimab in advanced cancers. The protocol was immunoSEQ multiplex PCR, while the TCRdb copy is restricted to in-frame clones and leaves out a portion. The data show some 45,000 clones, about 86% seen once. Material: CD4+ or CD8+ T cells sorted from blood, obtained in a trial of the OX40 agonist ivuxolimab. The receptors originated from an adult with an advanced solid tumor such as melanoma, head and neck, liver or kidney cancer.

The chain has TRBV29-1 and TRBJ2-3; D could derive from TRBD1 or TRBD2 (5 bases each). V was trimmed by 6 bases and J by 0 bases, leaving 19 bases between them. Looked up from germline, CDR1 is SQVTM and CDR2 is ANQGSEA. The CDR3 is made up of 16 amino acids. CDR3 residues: CSVGTGARSSTDTQYF. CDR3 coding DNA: TGCAGCGTGGGGACCGGGGCGAGGTCGAGCACAGATACGCAGTATTTT.

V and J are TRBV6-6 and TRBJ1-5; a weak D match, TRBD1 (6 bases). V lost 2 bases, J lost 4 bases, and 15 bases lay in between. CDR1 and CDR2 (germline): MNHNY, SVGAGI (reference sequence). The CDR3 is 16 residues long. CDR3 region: CASSYNSGAGNQPQHF. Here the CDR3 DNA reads TGTGCCAGCAGTTACAACTCAGGGGCTGGGAATCAGCCCCAGCATTTT.

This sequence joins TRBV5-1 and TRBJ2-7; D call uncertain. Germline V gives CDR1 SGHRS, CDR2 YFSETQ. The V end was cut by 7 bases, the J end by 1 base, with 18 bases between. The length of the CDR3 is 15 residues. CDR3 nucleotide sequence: TGCGCCAGCGATAACGGAAAAAGGCCTTCCTACGAGCAGTACTTC. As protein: CASDNGKRPSYEQYF.

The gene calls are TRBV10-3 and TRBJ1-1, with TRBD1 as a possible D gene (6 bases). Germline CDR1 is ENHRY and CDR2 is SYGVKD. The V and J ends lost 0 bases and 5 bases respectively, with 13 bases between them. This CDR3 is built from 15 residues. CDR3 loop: CAISESPDRLTEAFF. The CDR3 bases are TGTGCCATCAGTGAGTCGCCGGACAGATTGACTGAAGCTTTCTTT.

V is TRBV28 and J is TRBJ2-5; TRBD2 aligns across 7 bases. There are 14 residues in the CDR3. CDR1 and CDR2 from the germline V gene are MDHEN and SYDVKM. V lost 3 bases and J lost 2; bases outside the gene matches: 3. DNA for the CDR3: TGTGCCAGCAGTTTGTCGGGGGGACAAGAGACCCAGTACTTC. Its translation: CASSLSGGQETQYF.

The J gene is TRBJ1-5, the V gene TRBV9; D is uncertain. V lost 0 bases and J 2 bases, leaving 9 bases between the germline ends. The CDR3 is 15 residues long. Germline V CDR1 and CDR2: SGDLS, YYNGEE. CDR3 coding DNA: TGTGCCAGCAGCGTAGGAGGGTTCGGCAATCAGCCCCAGCATTTT. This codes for CASSVGGFGNQPQHF.

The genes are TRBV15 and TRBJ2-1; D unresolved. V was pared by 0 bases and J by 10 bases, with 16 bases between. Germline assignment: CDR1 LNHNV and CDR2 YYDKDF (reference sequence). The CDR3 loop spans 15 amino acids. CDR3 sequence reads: CATSRDYIAELEQFF. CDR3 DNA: TGTGCCACCAGCAGAGATTATATCGCTGAGCTGGAGCAGTTCTTC. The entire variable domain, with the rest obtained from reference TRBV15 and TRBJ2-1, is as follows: DAMVIQNPRYQVTQFGKPVTLSCSQTLNHNVMYWYQQKSSQAPKLLFHYYDKDFNNEADTPDNFQSRRPNTSFCFLDIRSPGLGDTAMYLCATSRDYIAELEQFFGPGTRLTVL.

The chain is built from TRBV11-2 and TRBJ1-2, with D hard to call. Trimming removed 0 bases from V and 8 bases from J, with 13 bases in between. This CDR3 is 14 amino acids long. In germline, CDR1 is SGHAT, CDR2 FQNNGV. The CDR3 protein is CASSLDRYRAGYTF. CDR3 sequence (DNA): TGTGCCAGCAGCTTAGATCGGTACAGAGCAGGCTACACCTTC.

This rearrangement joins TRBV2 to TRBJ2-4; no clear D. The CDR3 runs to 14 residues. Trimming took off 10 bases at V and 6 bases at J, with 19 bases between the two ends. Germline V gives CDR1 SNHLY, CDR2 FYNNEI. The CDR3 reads CATSQALQPNIQYF. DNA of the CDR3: TGTGCCACCTCCCAGGCCCTCCAACCAAACATTCAGTACTTC.

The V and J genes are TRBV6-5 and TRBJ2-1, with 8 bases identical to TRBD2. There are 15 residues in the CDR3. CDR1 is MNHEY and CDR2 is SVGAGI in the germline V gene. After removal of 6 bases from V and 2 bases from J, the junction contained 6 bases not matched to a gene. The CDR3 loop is CASSLLAGTYNEQFF. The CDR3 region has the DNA TGTGCCAGCAGCCTGTTAGCGGGAACCTACAATGAGCAGTTCTTC.

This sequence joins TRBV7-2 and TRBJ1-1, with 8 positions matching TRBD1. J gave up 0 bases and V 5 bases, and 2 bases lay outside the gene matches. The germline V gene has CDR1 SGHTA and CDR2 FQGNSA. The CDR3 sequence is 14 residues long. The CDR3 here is CASSVTGVNTEAFF. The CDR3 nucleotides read TGTGCCAGCAGCGTGACAGGGGTGAACACTGAAGCTTTCTTT.

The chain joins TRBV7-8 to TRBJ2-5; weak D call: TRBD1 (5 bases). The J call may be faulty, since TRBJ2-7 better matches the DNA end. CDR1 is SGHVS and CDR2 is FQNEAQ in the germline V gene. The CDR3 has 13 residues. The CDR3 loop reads CASSLGQSGEQYF. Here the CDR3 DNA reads TGTGCCAGCAGCTTAGGACAGTCTGGCGAGCAGTACTTC.

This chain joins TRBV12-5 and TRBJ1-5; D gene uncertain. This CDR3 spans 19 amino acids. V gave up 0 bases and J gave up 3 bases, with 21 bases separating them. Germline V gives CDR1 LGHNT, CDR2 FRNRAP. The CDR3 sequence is CASGLVLFGLARSNQPQHF. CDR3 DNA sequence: TGTGCTAGTGGTTTGGTACTTTTCGGGCTAGCACGGTCCAATCAGCCCCAGCATTTT.

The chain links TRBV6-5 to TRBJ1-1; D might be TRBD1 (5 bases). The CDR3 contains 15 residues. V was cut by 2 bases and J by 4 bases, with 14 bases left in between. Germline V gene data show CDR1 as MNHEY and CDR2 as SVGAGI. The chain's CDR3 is CASSYGGGIITEAFF. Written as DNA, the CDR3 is TGTGCCAGCAGTTACGGCGGGGGTATAATCACTGAAGCTTTCTTT.

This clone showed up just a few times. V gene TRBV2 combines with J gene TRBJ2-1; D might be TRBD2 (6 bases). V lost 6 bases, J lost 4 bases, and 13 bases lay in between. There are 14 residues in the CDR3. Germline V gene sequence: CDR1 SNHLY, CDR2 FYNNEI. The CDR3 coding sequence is TGTGCCAGCAGGGGGGACTGGCTTTACAATGAGCAGTTCTTC. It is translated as CASRGDWLYNEQFF.

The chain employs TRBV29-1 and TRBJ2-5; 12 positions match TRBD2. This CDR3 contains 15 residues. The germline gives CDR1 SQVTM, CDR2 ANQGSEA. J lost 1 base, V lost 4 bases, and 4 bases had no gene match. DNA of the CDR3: TGCAGCGTTGGCGCTAGCGGGAGGGCCCAAGAGACCCAGTACTTC. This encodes CSVGASGRAQETQYF.

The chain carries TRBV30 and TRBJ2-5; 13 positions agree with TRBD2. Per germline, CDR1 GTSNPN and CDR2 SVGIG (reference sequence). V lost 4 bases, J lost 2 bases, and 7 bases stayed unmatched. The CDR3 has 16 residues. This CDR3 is CAWKLGLAGNQETQYF. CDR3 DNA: TGTGCCTGGAAGTTGGGACTAGCGGGGAATCAAGAGACCCAGTACTTC.

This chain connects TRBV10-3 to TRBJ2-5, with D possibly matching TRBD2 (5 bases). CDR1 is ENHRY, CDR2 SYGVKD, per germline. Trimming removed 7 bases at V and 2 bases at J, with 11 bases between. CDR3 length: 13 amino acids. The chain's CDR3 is CAIKGTRQETQYF. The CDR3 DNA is TGTGCCATCAAGGGCACTAGACAAGAGACCCAGTACTTC.

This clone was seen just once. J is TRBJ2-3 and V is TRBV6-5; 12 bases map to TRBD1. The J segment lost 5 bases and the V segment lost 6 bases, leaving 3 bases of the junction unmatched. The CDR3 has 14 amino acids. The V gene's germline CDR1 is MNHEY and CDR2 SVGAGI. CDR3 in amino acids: CASRGQGAGDTQYF. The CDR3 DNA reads TGTGCCAGCAGGGGACAGGGGGCCGGAGATACGCAGTATTTT.

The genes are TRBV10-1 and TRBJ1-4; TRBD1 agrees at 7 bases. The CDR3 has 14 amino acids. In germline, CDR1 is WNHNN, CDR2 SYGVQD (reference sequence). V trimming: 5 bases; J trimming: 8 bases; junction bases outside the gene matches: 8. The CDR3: CASSTDREGEKLFF. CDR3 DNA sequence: TGCGCCAGCAGTACCGACAGGGAGGGAGAAAAACTGTTTTTT.

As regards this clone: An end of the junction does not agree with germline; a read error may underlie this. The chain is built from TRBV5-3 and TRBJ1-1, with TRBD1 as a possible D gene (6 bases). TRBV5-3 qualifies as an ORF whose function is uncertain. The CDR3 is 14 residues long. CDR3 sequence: CASSLKGVSTEAFF. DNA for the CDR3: TGTGCCAGCAGCTTGAAGGGGGTAAGCACTGAAGCTTTCTTT.

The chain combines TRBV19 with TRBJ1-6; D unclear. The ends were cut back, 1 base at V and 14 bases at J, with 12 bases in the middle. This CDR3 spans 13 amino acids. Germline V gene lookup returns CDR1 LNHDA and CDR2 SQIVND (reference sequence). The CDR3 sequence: CASSIGDPGSLHF. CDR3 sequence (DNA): TGTGCCAGTAGTATAGGTGACCCCGGGTCCCTCCACTTT.

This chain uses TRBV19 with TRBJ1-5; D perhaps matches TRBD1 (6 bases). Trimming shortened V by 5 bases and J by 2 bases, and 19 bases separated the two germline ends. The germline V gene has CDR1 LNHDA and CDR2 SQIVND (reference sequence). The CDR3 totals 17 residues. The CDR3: CASSGQIGGGGNQPQHF. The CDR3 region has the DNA TGTGCCAGTAGTGGCCAGATCGGGGGCGGTGGCAATCAGCCCCAGCATTTT. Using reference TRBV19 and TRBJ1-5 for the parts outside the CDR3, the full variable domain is DGGITQSPKYLFRKEGQNVTLSCEQNLNHDAMYWYRQDPGQGLRLIYYSQIVNDFQKGDIAEGYSVSREKKESFPLTVTSAQKNPTAFYLCASSGQIGGGGNQPQHFGDGTRLSIL.

The CDR3 loop is CASSPGGRGEKLFF. The DNA of the CDR3 is TGTGCCAGCAGCCCTGGGGGGCGCGGCGAAAAACTGTTTTTT. The genes are TRBV7-9 and TRBJ1-4, with a weak D call TRBD1 (6 bases). Looked up from germline, CDR1 is SEHNR and CDR2 is FQNEAQ (reference sequence). This CDR3 region has 14 residues. With 5 bases removed from V and 8 bases from J, the gap between germline ends came to 15 bases.

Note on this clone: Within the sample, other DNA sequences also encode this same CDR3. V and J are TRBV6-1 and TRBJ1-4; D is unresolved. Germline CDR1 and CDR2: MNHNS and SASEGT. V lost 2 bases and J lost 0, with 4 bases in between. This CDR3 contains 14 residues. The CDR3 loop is CASSETATNEKLFF. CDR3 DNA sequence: TGTGCCAGCAGTGAAACGGCAACTAATGAAAAACTGTTTTTT.

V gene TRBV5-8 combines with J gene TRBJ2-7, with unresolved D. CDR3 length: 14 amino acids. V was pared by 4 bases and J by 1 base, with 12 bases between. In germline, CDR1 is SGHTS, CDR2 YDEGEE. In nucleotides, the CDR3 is TGTGCCAGCAGCCCGGACGTAAAGTCCTACGAGCAGTACTTC. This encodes CASSPDVKSYEQYF.